Shown below are 20 T cell receptor beta chains from a single sample sequenced in a study of shared clonotypes between healthy human individuals. Measured with immunoSEQ multiplex PCR; TCRdb has only the in-frame clones, and not every one. The table has roughly 2.1 million clones, 90% to 95% seen once. Cells designated naive CD8 were CD45RO-negative and were positively selected for CCR7, with terminally differentiated effector memory CD45RA+ cells excluded. The sequenced sample consisted of naive CD8+ T cells from PBMCs. Receptors originate from a man aged 18-30 years in good health. Some clones in this sample may be carry-over from other donors' samples.

The chain links TRBV7-2 to TRBJ1-1, with a possible D match to TRBD1 (6 bases). The ends were cut back, 1 base at V and 6 bases at J, with 15 bases in the middle. The V gene's germline CDR1 is SGHTA and CDR2 FQGNSA. The CDR3 runs 15 residues. CDR3 sequence (DNA): TGTGCCAGCAGCTTAGGAGGGGTCTACAGGGCTGAAGCTTTCTTT. Amino acid sequence: CASSLGGVYRAEAFF.

The CDR3 DNA is TGTGCCAGCAGTGAATGGGGGTACGAGCAGTACTTC. Its protein product is CASSEWGYEQYF. V usage is TRBV6-1 and J usage is TRBJ2-7, with D perhaps given as TRBD1 or TRBD2 (5 bases each). Trimming shortened V by 2 bases and J by 4 bases, and 6 bases separated the two germline ends. The CDR3 has 12 amino acids. CDR1 is MNHNS, CDR2 SASEGT, per germline.

This chain uses TRBV6-9 with TRBJ2-2; TRBD2 matches at 9 bases. J was trimmed by 7 bases and V by 4 bases; bases with no gene match: 7. The CDR3 is 15 residues long. The germline gives CDR1 MNHGY, CDR2 SVAAGI. The chain's CDR3 is CASSSKAGGDGELFF. For the CDR3, the DNA is TGTGCCAGCAGTTCCAAAGCGGGAGGCGACGGGGAGCTGTTTTTT.

This chain uses TRBV6-5 with TRBJ2-1; no reliable D call. This CDR3 region has 16 residues. Trimming took off 0 bases at V and 8 bases at J, with 17 bases between the two ends. Germline CDR1 reads MNHEY; CDR2 reads SVGAGI. The CDR3 DNA reads TGTGCCAGCAGTTACTCGACGGTGGGCAGTGAGCATGAGCAGTTCTTC. Translating it yields CASSYSTVGSEHEQFF.

A few counts support this clone. J is TRBJ1-1 and V is TRBV30; D possibly corresponds to TRBD1 (5 bases). V was trimmed by 3 bases and J by 1 base, leaving 12 bases between them. The CDR3 has 14 amino acids. The germline V gene encodes CDR1 GTSNPN and CDR2 SVGIG (reference sequence). CDR3 amino acids: CAWRATRANTEAFF. The CDR3 DNA follows: TGTGCCTGGAGGGCTACCAGGGCGAACACTGAAGCTTTCTTT.

The chain is built from TRBV7-6 and TRBJ2-2, with D tentatively TRBD1 (6 bases). Trimming left V 5 bases short and J 2 bases short, with 15 bases between. The CDR3 has 16 residues. Looked up from germline, CDR1 is SGHVS and CDR2 is FNYEAQ. The CDR3 region is CASSLPPGHNTGELFF. In DNA, the CDR3 is TGTGCCAGCAGCCTCCCACCGGGACACAACACCGGGGAGCTGTTTTTT.

This chain uses TRBV5-1 with TRBJ2-1; TRBD2 aligns across 10 bases. Germline V CDR1 and CDR2: SGHRS, YFSETQ. The CDR3 covers 16 residues. V gave up 5 bases and J gave up 4 bases; unmatched junction bases: 9. CDR3 nucleotides: TGCGCCAGCAGTCTATTGCCTAGCGGGGGTTACAATGAGCAGTTCTTC. Translated, it gives CASSLLPSGGYNEQFF.

This clone was counted a single time. The V gene is TRBV11-2, the J gene TRBJ2-2; tentatively, D is TRBD2 (5 bases). Germline V gives CDR1 SGHAT, CDR2 FQNNGV. Deletions cut 6 bases from V and 1 base from J, with 12 bases between. The CDR3 is made up of 15 amino acids. The CDR3 nucleotides are TGTGCCAGCAGGGATGGACTCCTGAACACCGGGGAGCTGTTTTTT. Its translation: CASRDGLLNTGELFF.

This chain joins TRBV27 and TRBJ2-1, with TRBD1 matching 12 bases. CDR1 is MNHEY and CDR2 is SMNVEV in the germline V gene (reference sequence). V shed 3 bases, J shed 7 bases, and the junction held 7 bases outside the gene matches. The CDR3 totals 16 residues. In DNA form, the CDR3 reads TGTGCCAGCAGTTTCCGGGACAGGGGGCTAGGAAATGAGCAGTTCTTC. It encodes CASSFRDRGLGNEQFF.

J is TRBJ2-7 and V is TRBV9, with TRBD2 matching 9 bases. Losses at the gene ends were 3 bases for V and 2 bases for J; bases not matched to a gene: 6. Germline lookup yields CDR1 SGDLS and CDR2 YYNGEE. This CDR3 region has 15 residues. CDR3 protein: CASSAPSSGAYEQYF. The DNA of the CDR3 is TGTGCCAGCAGCGCCCCTTCTAGCGGGGCCTACGAGCAGTACTTC.

The CDR3, as DNA: TGTGCCAGTAGTAGGGAGGCCCAGGGTGGATCTCAGCCCCAGCATTTT. It is translated as CASSREAQGGSQPQHF. The rearrangement uses TRBV19 and TRBJ1-5, with D perhaps TRBD1 (5 bases). Germline V gene data show CDR1 as LNHDA and CDR2 as SQIVND (reference sequence). The CDR3 loop spans 16 amino acids. With 4 bases removed from V and 6 bases from J, the gap between germline ends came to 19 bases.

This clone was seen once. The chain is built from TRBV19 and TRBJ2-3, with D possibly being TRBD1 (7 bases). This CDR3 is 15 amino acids long. The V end was cut by 7 bases, the J end by 2 bases, with 16 bases between. Looked up from germline, CDR1 is LNHDA and CDR2 is SQIVND (reference sequence). CDR3 sequence (DNA): TGTGCCAGTACAGTCAGGGGGGCCGTCACAGATACGCAGTATTTT. Encoded protein: CASTVRGAVTDTQYF.

V usage is TRBV13 and J usage is TRBJ2-7, with 8 bases that match TRBD2. J gave up 5 bases and V 6 bases, and 9 bases lay outside the gene matches. Germline CDR1 PRHDT, CDR2 FYEKMQ (reference sequence). This CDR3 is 14 amino acids long. CDR3 sequence (DNA): TGTGCCAGCAGGCCCGCGGGGGGCCCCCACGAGCAGTACTTC. Its protein is CASRPAGGPHEQYF.

The chain combines TRBV29-1 with TRBJ2-2, with D unclear. CDR1 SQVTM and CDR2 ANQGSEA come from the germline V gene. This CDR3 is built from 12 residues. Trimming pared 4 bases from V and 5 bases from J, leaving 8 bases between. DNA of the CDR3: TGCAGCGTTGTGGCCCAGACCGGGGAGCTGTTTTTT. Its translation: CSVVAQTGELFF.

This clone was detected only once. Here the CDR3 reads CASSSYPGNTIYF. CDR3 bases: TGTGCCAGCAGTTCTTACCCGGGAAACACCATATATTTT. This chain links TRBV27 with TRBJ1-3; D is uncertain. The CDR3 has 13 amino acids. Germline V gene lookup returns CDR1 MNHEY and CDR2 SMNVEV (reference sequence). Trimming took 4 bases from V and 4 from J, leaving 8 bases between them.

V gene TRBV21-1 combines with J gene TRBJ2-5. TRBV21-1 is a pseudogene locus. The CDR3 contains 10 residues. This CDR3 reads CAALGQTQYF. The CDR3 bases are TGTGCCGCCTTAGGGCAGACCCAGTACTTC.

The chain couples TRBV6-6 to TRBJ1-5; tentatively, D is TRBD1 (5 bases). In germline, CDR1 is MNHNY, CDR2 SVGAGI (reference sequence). This CDR3 region has 14 residues. Trimming pared 6 bases from V and 1 base from J, leaving 10 bases between. The CDR3 protein is CASRERDSNQPQHF. The DNA of the CDR3 is TGTGCCAGCAGGGAAAGGGACAGCAATCAGCCCCAGCATTTT.

The genes are TRBV5-1 and TRBJ2-7; D perhaps matches TRBD2 (5 bases). Germline-derived CDR1 and CDR2 are SGHRS and YFSETQ. Trimming pared 1 base from V and 5 bases from J, leaving 19 bases between. The CDR3 consists of 16 residues. CDR3 coding DNA: TGCGCCAGCAGCTTGAATCGGGGTCAGGTGACCCACGAGCAGTACTTC. This encodes CASSLNRGQVTHEQYF.

The chain combines TRBV7-6 with TRBJ2-3; a possible D gene is TRBD2 (7 bases). V was clipped by 6 bases and J by 0 bases, with 13 bases between them. Germline V gene sequence: CDR1 SGHVS, CDR2 FNYEAQ. This CDR3 is built from 15 residues. CDR3 DNA sequence: TGTGCCAGCAGAACTCGGGGGGCTAGCACAGATACGCAGTATTTT. It yields the protein CASRTRGASTDTQYF.

This chain links TRBV11-2 with TRBJ2-2; 16 bases map to TRBD2. The CDR3 covers 18 residues. The V gene end was trimmed by 5 bases and the J gene end by 8 bases; junction bases not matched to a gene: 11. Germline-derived CDR1 and CDR2 are SGHAT and FQNNGV. CDR3 nucleotides: TGTGCCAGCAGCCAATGGGGACTAGCGGGAGGGCAAGGAGGGGAGCTGTTTTTT. This codes for CASSQWGLAGGQGGELFF.